This T cell receptor beta chain emerged from a study of blood T cell repertoires in COVID-19. On the study more broadly: There were acute and convalescent COVID-19 samples, and they came from the United States, Italy and Spain. Nucleic acid was either cDNA or gDNA, and it came from T cells, B-cell-depleted T cells, or PBMCs.

Per the original methods: Reference gene primer amplification in the assay estimated nucleated cell counts. Profiled with immunoSEQ multiplex PCR; TCRdb holds only in-frame clones, not every one. V, J and clone size were drawn from that table, and D and trimming were deduced from the DNA. The table shows roughly 40,000 clones, with 76% occurring only once. Germline-derived CDR1 and CDR2 are MDHEN and SYDVKM. The CDR3 has 15 amino acids. Trimming at V came to 5 bases and at J to 0 bases, leaving 6 bases not matched to a gene. The source is a man of 80 years or more with acute or convalescent COVID-19. The rearrangement joins TRBV28 to TRBJ1-2, with 7 nucleotides matching TRBD1. Sequenced sample: peripheral blood. Here the CDR3 reads CASSTTGTANYGYTF. CDR3 DNA: TGTGCCAGCAGTACCACGGGGACAGCTAACTATGGCTACACCTTC.